Presented here are 25 T cell receptor beta chains from one specimen sequenced in a study of shared clonotypes between healthy human individuals. Assay used: immunoSEQ multiplex PCR; TCRdb lists only in-frame clones, some missing. This sample yields about 2,100,000 clones, of which 90% to 95% are seen a single time; over 1.5% belongs to the top ten. CD45RO-negative, CCR7-positively selected cells formed the naive CD8 fraction, excluding terminally differentiated effector memory CD45RA+ cells. Material: naive CD8+ T cells from PBMCs. Receptors originate from a man aged 18 to 30 in good health. Some clones in this sample may be carry-over from other donors' samples.

On this clone itself: Distinct nucleotide sequences in the sample also encode this CDR3. The chain combines TRBV5-1 with TRBJ2-7; D not certain. CDR3 length equals 12 residues. Germline V CDR1 and CDR2: SGHRS, YFSETQ. Deletions cut 4 bases from V and 2 bases from J, with 7 bases between. The CDR3 nucleotides are TGCGCCAGCAGCGGTGGGGCCTACGAGCAGTACTTC. Its protein is CASSGGAYEQYF.

V and J are TRBV27 and TRBJ1-4, with D maybe TRBD1 (5 bases). The CDR3 runs to 16 residues. Germline V gene data show CDR1 as MNHEY and CDR2 as SMNVEV (reference sequence). The germline V and J ends were trimmed by 5 bases and 6 bases, with 19 bases remaining between them. Here the CDR3 DNA reads TGTGCCAGCAGTCCCTTACAGGTCAAATGGGATGAAAAACTGTTTTTT. Translation gives CASSPLQVKWDEKLFF.

This clone turned up a few times. Other DNA sequences in this specimen translate into the identical CDR3. The CDR3 spells CASSQIDSNYGYTF. The CDR3 nucleotides read TGTGCCAGCAGCCAAATAGACAGTAACTATGGCTACACCTTC. V is TRBV4-2 and J is TRBJ1-2; D possibly corresponds to TRBD1 (5 bases). The V and J ends lost 2 bases and 1 base respectively, with 8 bases between them. There are 14 residues in the CDR3. Germline loops: CDR1 LGHNA, CDR2 YNFKEQ.

This chain joins TRBV4-1 and TRBJ2-1; tentatively, D is TRBD1 (5 bases). This CDR3 has 18 amino acids. The germline V and J ends were trimmed by 0 bases and 4 bases, with 19 bases remaining between them. Germline lookup yields CDR1 MGHRA and CDR2 YSYEKL. CDR3 sequence (DNA): TGCGCCAGCAGCCAAGAGGCGACGGTCCCTCCAGGGTACAATGAGCAGTTCTTC. This sequence encodes CASSQEATVPPGYNEQFF.

The rearrangement uses TRBV7-9 and TRBJ2-1; D gene ambiguous. Trimming removed 9 bases from V and 8 bases from J, with 23 bases in between. Germline-derived CDR1 and CDR2 are SEHNR and FQNEAQ (reference sequence). CDR3 length equals 15 residues. CDR3 nucleotide sequence: TGTGCCAGTAAATCCGGGCAACTAACCCCTCATGAGCAGTTCTTC. This codes for CASKSGQLTPHEQFF.

The chain uses TRBV15 and TRBJ2-7, with D unclear. V lost 0 bases, J lost 6 bases, and 18 bases lay in between. There are 16 residues in the CDR3. Germline-derived CDR1 and CDR2 are LNHNV and YYDKDF (reference sequence). In DNA, the CDR3 is TGTGCCACCAGCAGAGATCTCTCGGAACTACCAGGCGAGCAGTACTTC. This encodes CATSRDLSELPGEQYF.

Turning to this clone: This specimen includes other DNA sequences encoding the same CDR3. The chain has TRBV28 and TRBJ1-1; 7 bases agree with TRBD1. V was clipped by 5 bases and J by 0 bases; unmatched bases: 3. The CDR3 extends over 14 amino acids. Germline V lookup: CDR1 MDHEN, CDR2 SYDVKM. Written as DNA, the CDR3 is TGTGCCAGCAGTCTGGACAGGTTGAACACTGAAGCTTTCTTT. It encodes CASSLDRLNTEAFF.

Only one count was recorded for this clone. V gene TRBV19 combines with J gene TRBJ2-7; 7 nucleotides align to TRBD1. Germline V gene data show CDR1 as LNHDA and CDR2 as SQIVND (reference sequence). V gave up 2 bases and J gave up 5 bases; unmatched junction bases: 6. The CDR3 has 14 amino acids. This CDR3 reads CASSIRGGPNEQYF. The CDR3 nucleotides read TGTGCCAGTAGTATAAGAGGGGGCCCCAACGAGCAGTACTTC.

The chain joins TRBV27 to TRBJ1-4; 7 bases match TRBD1. Germline V gives CDR1 MNHEY, CDR2 SMNVEV (reference sequence). Trimming removed 5 bases from V and 8 bases from J; junction bases left unmatched: 17. This CDR3 spans 17 amino acids. The CDR3 region is CASSPGTAPLSREKLFF. The CDR3 coding sequence is TGTGCCAGCAGTCCCGGGACAGCACCCCTCTCGAGGGAAAAACTGTTTTTT.

This clone was observed a few times. In nucleotides, the CDR3 is TGTGCCAGCAGGCAAGCGGGAGGGGCGGACACTGAAGCTTTCTTT. Amino acid sequence: CASRQAGGADTEAFF. The chain has TRBV7-9 and TRBJ1-1, with a possible D match to TRBD1 (5 bases). The CDR3 length is 15 residues. The germline V gene encodes CDR1 SEHNR and CDR2 FQNEAQ (reference sequence). V lost 6 bases and J lost 3, with 17 bases in between. The whole variable domain, filled in from reference TRBV7-9 and TRBJ1-1, reads DTGVSQNPRHKITKRGQNVTFRCDPISEHNRLYWYRQTLGQGPEFLTYFQNEAQLEKSRLLSDRFSAERPKGSFSTLEIQRTEQGDSAMYLCASRQAGGADTEAFFGQGTRLTVV.

The rearrangement joins TRBV4-3 to TRBJ2-1; TRBD2 matches at 14 bases. The V gene end was trimmed by 2 bases and the J gene end by 5 bases; junction bases not matched to a gene: 14. The germline V gene encodes CDR1 LGHNA and CDR2 YSLEER. CDR3 length: 20 residues. The CDR3 sequence is CASSQNSSPGLAGVNNEQFF. The CDR3 DNA reads TGCGCCAGCAGCCAAAATTCCTCACCGGGACTAGCGGGAGTGAACAATGAGCAGTTCTTC.

The chain is built from TRBV27 and TRBJ1-1; unclear D gene. This CDR3 spans 13 amino acids. The germline CDR1 and CDR2 sequences are MNHEY and SMNVEV (reference sequence). Trimming shortened V by 4 bases and J by 0 bases, and 6 bases separated the two germline ends. Here the CDR3 DNA reads TGTGCCAGCAGTTCTACTATGAACACTGAAGCTTTCTTT. It codes for CASSSTMNTEAFF.

This chain joins TRBV9 and TRBJ1-4, with D unresolved. The CDR3 totals 15 residues. Germline values: CDR1 SGDLS, CDR2 YYNGEE. V lost 3 bases, J lost 4 bases, and 13 bases lay in between. In DNA, the CDR3 is TGTGCCAGCAGCGGAGGAGCGGGAATTAATGAAAAACTGTTTTTT. Amino acid sequence: CASSGGAGINEKLFF.

The chain combines TRBV10-3 with TRBJ1-1; D is unresolved. Germline V gene data show CDR1 as ENHRY and CDR2 as SYGVKD. With 2 bases removed from V and 0 bases from J, the gap between germline ends came to 7 bases. The CDR3 sequence is 14 residues long. This CDR3 reads CAISEIHLNTEAFF. Written as DNA, the CDR3 is TGTGCCATCAGTGAGATACACTTGAACACTGAAGCTTTCTTT.

Concerning this clone itself: The same CDR3 can be traced to other DNA sequences in this sample. The chain carries TRBV5-1 and TRBJ2-3; D gene ambiguous. This CDR3 contains 14 residues. Trimming took 0 bases from V and 0 from J, leaving 5 bases between them. CDR1 is SGHRS and CDR2 is YFSETQ in the germline V gene. DNA for the CDR3: TGCGCCAGCAGCTTGGACCGCAGCACAGATACGCAGTATTTT. It yields the protein CASSLDRSTDTQYF.

V usage is TRBV11-2 and J usage is TRBJ2-1; TRBD1 agrees at 10 bases. The CDR3 is 15 amino acids. From germline, CDR1 is SGHAT and CDR2 FQNNGV. Unmatched junction bases numbered 8, after V lost 5 bases and J lost 7 bases. CDR3 nucleotides: TGTGCCAGCAGCCCCGACAGGGGGCGGACAAATGAGCAGTTCTTC. The encoded protein is CASSPDRGRTNEQFF.

The chain is built from TRBV2 and TRBJ2-1, with D possibly matching TRBD1 (6 bases). Between the trimmed V and J ends, which lost 6 bases and 3 bases, there was a span of 12 bases. The CDR3 runs 14 residues. From germline, CDR1 is SNHLY and CDR2 FYNNEI. The CDR3 bases are TGTGCCAGCAGGTGGACAGCGAGCTACAATGAGCAGTTCTTC. Its protein product is CASRWTASYNEQFF.

J is TRBJ2-3 and V is TRBV6-1; possible D gene TRBD1, 6 bases. CDR1 is MNHNS, CDR2 SASEGT, per germline. With 3 bases removed from V and 2 bases from J, the gap between germline ends came to 18 bases. The CDR3 has 17 amino acids. CDR3 coding DNA: TGTGCCAGCAGTGAGTCCCGGGACATACTAAACACAGATACGCAGTATTTT. Residues: CASSESRDILNTDTQYF.

Notes on this clone: The identical CDR3 is also encoded by other nucleotide sequences in the sample. The genes are TRBV19 and TRBJ2-1; 8 bases match TRBD1. V lost 0 bases, J lost 4 bases, and 2 bases stayed unmatched. The CDR3 length is 15 residues. Germline-derived CDR1 and CDR2 are LNHDA and SQIVND (reference sequence). The CDR3 DNA reads as TGTGCCAGTAGTATAGACCGGACAGGGTACAATGAGCAGTTCTTC. This encodes CASSIDRTGYNEQFF. Filled out from reference TRBV19 and TRBJ2-1, the complete variable domain reads DGGITQSPKYLFRKEGQNVTLSCEQNLNHDAMYWYRQDPGQGLRLIYYSQIVNDFQKGDIAEGYSVSREKKESFPLTVTSAQKNPTAFYLCASSIDRTGYNEQFFGPGTRLTVL.

The rearrangement links TRBV4-1 to TRBJ1-2, with no clear D. With 3 bases removed from V and 7 bases from J, the gap between germline ends came to 9 bases. The germline V gene encodes CDR1 MGHRA and CDR2 YSYEKL. This CDR3 spans 12 amino acids. Written as DNA, the CDR3 is TGCGCCAGCAGCCAGGGTTTGGTTGGCTACACCTTC. Amino acids: CASSQGLVGYTF.

Concerning this clone itself: The junction departs from the called germline gene at one end, perhaps through a read error. This chain links TRBV28 with TRBJ1-4; 8 nucleotides match TRBD1. Germline assignment: CDR1 MDHEN and CDR2 SYDVKM. The CDR3 extends over 14 amino acids. CDR3 nucleotide sequence: TGTGCAAGCAGGGTCCAGGGGGCAGGGGAAAAACTGTTTTTT. Translating gives CASRVQGAGEKLFF.

The chain combines TRBV25-1 with TRBJ2-1; D may be TRBD2 (5 bases). V was pared by 5 bases and J by 0 bases, with 14 bases between. This CDR3 region has 16 residues. Germline CDR1 MGHDK, CDR2 SYGVNS. DNA of the CDR3: TGTGCCAGCAGTACCTTACTAGAAACCTCCTACAATGAGCAGTTCTTC. This encodes CASSTLLETSYNEQFF.

The V call is TRBV5-1, the J call TRBJ1-4; D is uncertain. Trimming cost V 4 bases and J 8 bases, with 15 bases left between them. The germline gives CDR1 SGHRS, CDR2 YFSETQ. This CDR3 has 14 residues. The CDR3 DNA reads as TGCGCCAGCAGCCAAAACCCTAGAGGCGAAAAACTGTTTTTT. Residues: CASSQNPRGEKLFF.

With regard to this clone: Additional DNA sequences in this sample encode the identical CDR3. This chain uses TRBV5-1 with TRBJ2-3, with D perhaps matching TRBD2 (6 bases). V was trimmed by 1 base and J by 3 bases, leaving 12 bases between them. The CDR3 totals 15 residues. In germline, CDR1 is SGHRS, CDR2 YFSETQ. In nucleotides, the CDR3 is TGCGCCAGCAGCTTGAACCCAGGAGGGACAGATACGCAGTATTTT. Its translation is CASSLNPGGTDTQYF.

The J gene is TRBJ2-2, the V gene TRBV27; TRBD1 matches 9 bases. Germline CDR1 MNHEY, CDR2 SMNVEV (reference sequence). This CDR3 spans 15 amino acids. The junction had 6 bases not matched to a gene; V was cut back by 3 bases and J by 7 bases. As DNA, the CDR3 is TGTGCCAGCAGTTTCGGACAGGGGTCGGGCGGGGAGCTGTTTTTT. It yields the protein CASSFGQGSGGELFF.